What follows are 14 T cell receptor beta chains derived from one specimen sequenced in a study of response to subunit inactivated influenza vaccine (dated by TCRdb to between 2018 and 2020). To prepare the library, RT-PCR was applied. Data came from an Illumina HiSeq 2500. In TCRdb, the public reads were trimmed at Q25 with fastp and aligned with MiXCR, with productive beta chains retained. Duplicate CDR3 protein sequences are folded into a single record with the most common DNA and genes. The sample table holds hundreds of thousands of distinct CDR3 sequences, of which 10% to 15% were seen once. Around 9.6% of the sample is held by the ten biggest clonotypes. The source material was PBMCs from blood, sampled on the day of vaccination. Source of these receptors: a man aged 50-60 years who received an inactivated influenza vaccine. Donor details come from another sample of the same person, matched by shared clones.

At least ten counts were recorded for this clonotype. This sequence joins TRBV5-1 and TRBJ2-1, with no clear D. From germline, CDR1 is SGHRS and CDR2 YFSETQ. The CDR3 is 15 residues long. V was cut by 0 bases and J by 4 bases, with 11 bases left in between. For the CDR3, the DNA is TGCGCCAGCAGCTTGGATGTCGTCTTTTACAATGAGCAGTTCTTC. Amino acid sequence: CASSLDVVFYNEQFF.

This clonotype has ten or more counts. V usage is TRBV5-1 and J usage is TRBJ2-2, with unresolved D. The CDR3 spans 15 residues. The V gene's germline CDR1 is SGHRS and CDR2 YFSETQ. V lost 4 bases and J 3 bases, leaving 13 bases between the germline ends. DNA for the CDR3: TGCGCCAGCAGCCTGGCAGCCTTGGACACCGGGGAGCTGTTTTTT. Protein product: CASSLAALDTGELFF. The full variable domain, rest sourced from reference TRBV5-1 and TRBJ2-2, is KAGVTQTPRYLIKTRGQQVTLSCSPISGHRSVSWYQQTPGQGLQFLFEYFSETQRNKGNFPGRFSGRQFSNSRSEMNVSTLELGDSALYLCASSLAALDTGELFFGEGSRLTVL.

The chain is built from TRBV7-2 and TRBJ1-1; no definite D call. The CDR3 has 13 amino acids. The V end lost 2 bases, the J end lost 6 bases, and 10 bases lay between the germline ends. The germline V gene has CDR1 SGHTA and CDR2 FQGNSA. The CDR3 loop is CASSLNDISEAFF. CDR3 bases: TGTGCCAGCAGCTTAAACGATATTTCTGAAGCTTTCTTT.

This chain joins TRBV12-3 or TRBV12-4 and TRBJ2-5; 10 nucleotides agree with TRBD1. J lost 10 bases, V lost 2 bases, and 10 bases had no gene match. The length of the CDR3 is 15 residues. The CDR3 nucleotides read TGTGCCAGCAGTTTAACCGGACAGGGGGTCGGCGGCCAGTACTTC. This encodes CASSLTGQGVGGQYF.

There are a few counts of this clonotype. The CDR3 is CASSFSGGSMNEQFF. CDR3 bases: TGTGCCAGCAGCTTTTCGGGGGGCAGTATGAATGAGCAGTTCTTC. V and J are TRBV7-9 and TRBJ2-1, with D perhaps TRBD2 (7 bases). Between the trimmed V and J ends, which lost 3 bases and 7 bases, there was a span of 16 bases. Looked up from germline, CDR1 is SEHNR and CDR2 is FQNEAQ (reference sequence). The CDR3 length is 15 residues.

This sequence joins TRBV20-1 and TRBJ2-1, with D unresolved. The CDR3 runs to 12 residues. The germline gives CDR1 DFQATT, CDR2 SNEGSKA (reference sequence). The CDR3 protein is CISDKAGNEQFF. The CDR3 DNA follows: TGCATTTCGGATAAGGCCGGCAATGAGCAGTTCTTC.

The chain couples TRBV20-1 to TRBJ2-7, with D unclear. The V gene lost 3 bases and the J gene lost 7 bases, with 10 bases spanning the gap. Looked up from germline, CDR1 is DFQATT and CDR2 is SNEGSKA (reference sequence). The CDR3 covers 11 residues. The CDR3 protein is CSARKGLEQYF. The CDR3 bases are TGCAGTGCTAGGAAGGGCCTTGAGCAGTACTTC.

This clonotype has more than one count but fewer than ten. The chain has TRBV12-3 or TRBV12-4 and TRBJ1-5, with D unclear. The CDR3 totals 16 residues. Between the trimmed V and J ends, which lost 6 bases and 7 bases, there was a span of 22 bases. The chain's CDR3 is CASSLGPPGSGQPQHF. The CDR3 region has the DNA TGTGCCAGCAGCCTAGGTCCTCCGGGGTCGGGCCAGCCCCAGCATTTT.

The chain links TRBV21-1 to TRBJ1-2; TRBD1, the D gene given by the table, was not confirmed from the DNA. TRBV21-1 is reported as a pseudogene. The CDR3 extends over 17 amino acids. CDR3 bases: TGTGCCAGCAGCAAAGACGGGACAGGGGGCGATATCGACGGCTACACCTTC. Translated, it gives CASSKDGTGGDIDGYTF.

This clonotype was observed at least ten times. The gene calls are TRBV10-3 and TRBJ2-3; tentative D call: TRBD2 (5 bases). The V and J ends lost 0 bases and 2 bases respectively, with 15 bases between them. Germline loops: CDR1 ENHRY, CDR2 SYGVKD. The CDR3 covers 17 residues. In DNA, the CDR3 is TGTGCCATCAGTGAGTCTTTAGGAGCGGCCTACACAGATACGCAGTATTTT. Translating gives CAISESLGAAYTDTQYF.

The V call is TRBV4-3, the J call TRBJ2-4; D tentatively fits TRBD1 or TRBD2 (5 bases each). The V end was cut by 1 base, the J end by 3 bases, with 10 bases between. The CDR3 is 15 residues long. Germline assignment: CDR1 LGHNA and CDR2 YSLEER. CDR3 sequence (DNA): TGCGCCAGCAGCCAAGGAGGGGATGGCAAAAACATTCAGTACTTC. It translates to CASSQGGDGKNIQYF.

This clonotype has only a few counts. The V call is TRBV12-3 or TRBV12-4, the J call TRBJ2-5; tentatively, D is TRBD1 (6 bases). This CDR3 spans 15 amino acids. The V end was cut by 3 bases, the J end by 1 base, with 12 bases between. CDR3 DNA: TGTGCCAGCAGTTTCTCGACAGGACCCCAAGAGACCCAGTACTTC. This sequence encodes CASSFSTGPQETQYF.

This clonotype has at least ten counts. The V call is TRBV4-3, the J call TRBJ2-6; D not certain. V dropped 2 bases and J dropped 3 bases, with 14 bases sitting between them. CDR1 and CDR2 from the germline V gene are LGHNA and YSLEER. The CDR3 contains 17 residues. DNA of the CDR3: TGCGCCAGCAGCCAAAATCTCGTGGGGTTTGGGGCCAACGTCCTGACTTTC. It is translated as CASSQNLVGFGANVLTF.

A note on this clonotype: A clone one base away is much larger, so this may be a read error. V and J are TRBV7-2 and TRBJ2-7; maybe TRBD2 (5 bases). Germline CDR1 is SGHTA and CDR2 is FQGNSA. This CDR3 has 13 residues. CDR3 sequence (DNA): TGTGCCAGCAGCATAGCCGGGATATACGAGCAGTACTTC. Encoded protein: CASSIAGIYEQYF.